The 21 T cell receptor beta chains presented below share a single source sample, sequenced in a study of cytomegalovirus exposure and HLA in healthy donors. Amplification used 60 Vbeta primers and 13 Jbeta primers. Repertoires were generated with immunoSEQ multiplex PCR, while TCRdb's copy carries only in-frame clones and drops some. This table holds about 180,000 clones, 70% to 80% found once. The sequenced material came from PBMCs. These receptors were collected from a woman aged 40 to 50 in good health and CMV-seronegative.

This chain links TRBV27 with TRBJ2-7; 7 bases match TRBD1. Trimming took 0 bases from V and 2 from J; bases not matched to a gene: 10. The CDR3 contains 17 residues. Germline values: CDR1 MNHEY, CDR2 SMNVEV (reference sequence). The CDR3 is CASSLSARQGMAYEQYF. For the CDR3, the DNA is TGTGCCAGCAGTTTATCGGCCCGACAGGGAATGGCCTACGAGCAGTACTTC.

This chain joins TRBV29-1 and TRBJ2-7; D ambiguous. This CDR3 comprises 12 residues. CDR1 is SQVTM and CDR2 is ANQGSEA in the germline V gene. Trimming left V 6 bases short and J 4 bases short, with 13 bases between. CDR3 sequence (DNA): TGCAGCGTCGCCAGTACAGAGTACGAGCAGTACTTC. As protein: CSVASTEYEQYF.

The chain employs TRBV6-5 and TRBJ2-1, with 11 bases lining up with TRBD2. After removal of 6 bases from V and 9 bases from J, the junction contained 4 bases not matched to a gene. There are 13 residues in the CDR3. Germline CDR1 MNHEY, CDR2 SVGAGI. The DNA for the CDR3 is TGTGCCAGCAGGACTAGCGGGAAGGGTGAGCAGTTCTTC. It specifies CASRTSGKGEQFF.

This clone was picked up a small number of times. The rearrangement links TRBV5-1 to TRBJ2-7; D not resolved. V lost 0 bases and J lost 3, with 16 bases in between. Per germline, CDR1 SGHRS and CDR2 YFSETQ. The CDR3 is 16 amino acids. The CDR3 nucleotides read TGCGCCAGCAGCTTGGTCGTATTCGGTCAGGACTACGAGCAGTACTTC. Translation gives CASSLVVFGQDYEQYF.

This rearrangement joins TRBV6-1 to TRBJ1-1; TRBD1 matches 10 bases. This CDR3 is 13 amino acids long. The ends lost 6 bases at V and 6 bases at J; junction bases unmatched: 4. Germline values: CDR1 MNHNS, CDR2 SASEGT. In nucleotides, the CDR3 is TGTGCCAGCAGAGACAGGGGGCGGTCTGAAGCTTTCTTT. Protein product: CASRDRGRSEAFF.

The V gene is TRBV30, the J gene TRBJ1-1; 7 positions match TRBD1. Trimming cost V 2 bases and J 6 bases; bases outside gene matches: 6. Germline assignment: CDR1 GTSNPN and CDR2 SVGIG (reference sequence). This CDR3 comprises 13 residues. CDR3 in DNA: TGTGCCTGGAGTAGGACAGGTCCCCCTGAAGCTTTCTTT. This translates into CAWSRTGPPEAFF.

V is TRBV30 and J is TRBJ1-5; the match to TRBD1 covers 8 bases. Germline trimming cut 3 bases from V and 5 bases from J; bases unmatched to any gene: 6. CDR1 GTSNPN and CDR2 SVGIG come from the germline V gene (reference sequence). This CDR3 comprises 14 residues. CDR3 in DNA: TGTGCCTGGAGGAAACCGGGACAGGATCAGCCCCAGCATTTT. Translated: CAWRKPGQDQPQHF.

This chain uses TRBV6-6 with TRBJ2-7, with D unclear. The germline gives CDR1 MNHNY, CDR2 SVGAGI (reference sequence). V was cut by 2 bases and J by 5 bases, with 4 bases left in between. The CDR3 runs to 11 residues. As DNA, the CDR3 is TGTGCCAGCAGTTACCAGGACGAGCAGTACTTC. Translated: CASSYQDEQYF.

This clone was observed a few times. CDR3: CASGKTGNSPLHF. The DNA of the CDR3 is TGTGCTAGTGGTAAAACAGGGAATTCACCCCTCCACTTT. This chain links TRBV12-5 with TRBJ1-6, with D tentatively TRBD1 (6 bases). From germline, CDR1 is LGHNT and CDR2 FRNRAP. The V gene lost 5 bases and the J gene lost 7 bases, with 9 bases spanning the gap. This CDR3 spans 13 amino acids.

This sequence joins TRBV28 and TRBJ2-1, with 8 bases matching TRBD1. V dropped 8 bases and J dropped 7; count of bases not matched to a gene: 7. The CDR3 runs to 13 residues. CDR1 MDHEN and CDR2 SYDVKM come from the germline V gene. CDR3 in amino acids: CASRRDRKNEQFF. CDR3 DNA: TGTGCCAGCCGCCGGGACAGGAAGAATGAGCAGTTCTTC.

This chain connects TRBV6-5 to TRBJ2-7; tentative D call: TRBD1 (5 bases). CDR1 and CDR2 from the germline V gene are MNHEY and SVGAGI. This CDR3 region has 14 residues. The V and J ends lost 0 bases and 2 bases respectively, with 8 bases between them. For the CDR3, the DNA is TGTGCCAGCAGTTACTCGGACACCGCCTACGAGCAGTACTTC. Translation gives CASSYSDTAYEQYF.

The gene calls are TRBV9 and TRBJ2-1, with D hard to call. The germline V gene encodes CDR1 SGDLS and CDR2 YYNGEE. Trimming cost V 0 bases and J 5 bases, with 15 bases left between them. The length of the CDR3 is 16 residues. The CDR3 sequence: CASSVAPSRGHNEQFF. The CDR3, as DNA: TGTGCCAGCAGCGTAGCTCCCTCGCGCGGCCACAATGAGCAGTTCTTC.

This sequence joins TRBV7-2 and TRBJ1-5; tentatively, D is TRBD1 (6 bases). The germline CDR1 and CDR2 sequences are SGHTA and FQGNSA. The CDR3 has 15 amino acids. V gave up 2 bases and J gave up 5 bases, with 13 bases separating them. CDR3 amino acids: CASSLHSGVYQPQHF. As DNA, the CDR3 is TGTGCCAGCAGCTTACACTCAGGGGTATATCAGCCCCAGCATTTT.

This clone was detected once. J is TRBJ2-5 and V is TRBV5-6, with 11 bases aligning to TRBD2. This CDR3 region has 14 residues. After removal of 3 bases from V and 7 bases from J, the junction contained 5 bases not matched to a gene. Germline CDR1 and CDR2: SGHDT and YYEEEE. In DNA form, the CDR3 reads TGTGCCAGCAGCTCACTAGCGGGAGTGGTGACCCAGTACTTC. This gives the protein CASSSLAGVVTQYF.

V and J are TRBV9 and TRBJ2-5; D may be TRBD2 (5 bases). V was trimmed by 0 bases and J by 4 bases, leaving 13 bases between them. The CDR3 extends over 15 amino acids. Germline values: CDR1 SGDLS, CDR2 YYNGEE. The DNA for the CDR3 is TGTGCCAGCAGCGTAGAAGGCGGGCTAGGAGAGACCCAGTACTTC. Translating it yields CASSVEGGLGETQYF.

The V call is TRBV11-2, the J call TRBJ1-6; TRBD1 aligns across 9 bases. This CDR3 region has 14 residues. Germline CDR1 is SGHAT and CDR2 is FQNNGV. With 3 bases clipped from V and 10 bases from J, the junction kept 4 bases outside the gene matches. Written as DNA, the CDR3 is TGTGCCAGCAGCTTGGGACAGGGACGGTCACCCCTCCACTTT. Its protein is CASSLGQGRSPLHF.

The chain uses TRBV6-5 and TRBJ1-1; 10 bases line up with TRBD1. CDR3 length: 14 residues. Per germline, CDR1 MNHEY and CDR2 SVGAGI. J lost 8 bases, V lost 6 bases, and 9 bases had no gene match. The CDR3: CASSPLTGGGEAFF. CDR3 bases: TGTGCCAGCAGCCCCCTGACAGGGGGCGGAGAAGCTTTCTTT.

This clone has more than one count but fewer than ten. In DNA, the CDR3 is TGTGCCAGCAGCCGGGACAGTCAAGAGACCCAGTACTTC. Its translation: CASSRDSQETQYF. This sequence joins TRBV7-2 and TRBJ2-5; 7 bases line up with TRBD1. Germline loops: CDR1 SGHTA, CDR2 FQGNSA. V gave up 5 bases and J gave up 2 bases; unmatched junction bases: 2. The CDR3 is made up of 13 amino acids.

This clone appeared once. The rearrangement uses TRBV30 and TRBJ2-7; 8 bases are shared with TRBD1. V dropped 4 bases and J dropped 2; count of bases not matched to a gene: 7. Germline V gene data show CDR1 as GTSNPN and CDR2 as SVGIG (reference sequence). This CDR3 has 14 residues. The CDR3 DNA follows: TGTGCCTGGAAAGGGACAGGACTTACCTACGAGCAGTACTTC. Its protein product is CAWKGTGLTYEQYF. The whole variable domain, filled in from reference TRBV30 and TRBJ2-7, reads SQTIHQWPATLVQPVGSPLSLECTVEGTSNPNLYWYRQAAGRGLQLLFYSVGIGQISSEVPQNLSASRPQDRQFILSSKKLLLSDSGFYLCAWKGTGLTYEQYFGPGTRLTVT.

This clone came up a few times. The CDR3 here is CASSFPGTGLNEQFF. The CDR3 coding sequence is TGTGCCAGCAGCTTCCCCGGGACAGGGTTGAATGAGCAGTTCTTC. This rearrangement joins TRBV5-4 to TRBJ2-1; 9 nucleotides align to TRBD1. The CDR3 has 15 amino acids. Trimming cost V 2 bases and J 7 bases; bases outside gene matches: 7. The germline V gene encodes CDR1 SGHNT and CDR2 YYREEE (reference sequence).

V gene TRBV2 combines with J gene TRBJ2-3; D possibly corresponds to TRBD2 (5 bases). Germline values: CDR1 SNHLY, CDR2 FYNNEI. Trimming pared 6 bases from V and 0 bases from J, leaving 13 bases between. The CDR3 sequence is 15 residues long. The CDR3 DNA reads TGTGCCAGCAGGGAGGACTTTCCGAGCACAGATACGCAGTATTTT. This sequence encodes CASREDFPSTDTQYF.